This paragraph reports one T cell receptor (beta chain). No antigen is known for it. The assay was carried out at the deep level. The data were produced by immunoSEQ multiplex PCR, yet TCRdb's version contains in-frame clones alone and is incomplete. The data hold a few hundred thousand clones, with approximately 65% observed a single time. The CDR3 totals 14 residues. Germline lookup yields CDR1 SGHNT and CDR2 YYREEE (reference sequence). The V gene lost 0 bases and the J gene lost 0 bases, with 6 bases spanning the gap. The data were obtained in a study of shared clonotypes between healthy human individuals. Study observations and caveats: Inspection by rarefaction showed sorted-subset sequencing to be incomplete despite large depth.

The study enrolled healthy HIV-negative adults without recent acute infections or vaccinations as donors. Each donor was a Caucasian adult residing in Nashville, Tennessee. This sequence originates from a man younger than 40 in good health. This chain connects TRBV5-4 to TRBJ1-1; D remains ambiguous. The sequenced sample consisted of memory CD4+ T cells sorted from blood. Subset specified: CD45RA-negative fraction. The CDR3 DNA sequence: TGTGCCAGCAGCTTGGGACTCTTGAACACTGAAGCTTTCTTT. Translating gives CASSLGLLNTEAFF.